Sequencing of this TCR beta chain was carried out in a study of identical twins. Study results and caveats: Modeled out-of-frame TCR alpha sharing in monozygotic twins fell below observed levels. Researchers reported excess low generation probability among twin-shared out-of-frame alpha sequences. Interpretation of the results relied on cross-sectional statistical analysis and not on following the same donors.

A few counts support this clonotype. Its antigen is undetermined. CDR3 length: 15 amino acids. CDR1 MGHDK and CDR2 SYGVNS come from the germline V gene. The ends were cut back, 1 base at V and 1 base at J, with 10 bases in the middle. In TCRdb, the 5' RACE reads were re-called with MiXCR into one record per CDR3 protein. Among some 1,700,000 distinct CDR3 sequences listed, roughly a third were seen once. The sequence derives from a newborn girl in good health. Sequencing input: cord blood. V gene TRBV25-1 combines with J gene TRBJ2-5; D might be TRBD2 (6 bases). DNA of the CDR3: TGTGCCAGCAGTGAATTCGGACTACCCCAAGAGACCCAGTACTTC. Encoded protein: CASSEFGLPQETQYF. Full variable domain (outside the CDR3, taken from reference TRBV25-1 and TRBJ2-5): EADIYQTPRYLVIGTGKKITLECSQTMGHDKMYWYQQDPGMELHLIHYSYGVNSTEKGDLSSESTVSRIRTEHFPLTLESARPSHTSQYLCASSEFGLPQETQYFGPGTRLLVL.